This is a list of T cell receptor beta chains from one sample in a study of T-cell reconstitution after alpha-beta-depleted transplantation in children. TCRdb redid the calling of the PCR reads with MiXCR, one entry per CDR3 protein. The data hold around 700,000 distinct CDR3 sequences, with about an eighth observed a single time. Sequenced material: PBMCs, taken before TCRalphabeta/CD19-depleted stem cell transplant. These receptors originate from a girl aged 2 to 10 with congenital amegakaryocytic thrombocytopenia, due to receive a stem cell transplant. The CDR3 runs from the conserved cysteine through the conserved F or W. The order of the fields is clone size, CDR3 length, V gene, D gene, J gene, CDR3 protein, CDR3 DNA. The D gene is left open where the match is weak. Some rows mark clone size as missing; the rest say once, few, many or name a class of expanded clone.

size: NA
length: 13
V: TRBV7-6
D: TRBD1
J: TRBJ1-1
CDR3: CASSPLQGAGAFF
DNA: TGTGCCAGCAGCCCACTCCAGGGGGCTGGGGCTTTCTTT

size: many
length: 12
V: TRBV5-1
D: NA
J: TRBJ2-3
CDR3: CASTLDPGTQYF
DNA: TGCGCCAGCACCCTCGACCCCGGTACGCAGTATTTT

size: few
length: 18
V: TRBV18
D: NA
J: TRBJ2-7
CDR3: CASSPLGGLALSSYEQYF
DNA: TGTGCCAGCTCACCCCTAGGCGGGCTAGCGCTCAGCTCCTACGAGCAGTACTTC

size: many
length: 11
V: TRBV20-1
D: NA
J: TRBJ2-7
CDR3: CSALGTPFQYF
DNA: TGCAGTGCCCTGGGAACCCCCTTCCAGTACTTC

size: many
length: 15
V: TRBV12-3/TRBV12-4
D: NA
J: TRBJ2-7
CDR3: CASSLSGVRAHEQYF
DNA: TGTGCCAGCAGTTTATCCGGGGTCCGGGCCCACGAGCAGTACTTC

size: many
length: 13
V: TRBV20-1
D: TRBD1
J: TRBJ2-3
CDR3: CSAGDRGRDTQYF
DNA: TGCAGTGCCGGGGACAGGGGTAGAGATACGCAGTATTTT

size: many
length: 13
V: TRBV12-3/TRBV12-4
D: NA
J: TRBJ1-1
CDR3: CASSFGEGTEAFF
DNA: TGTGCCAGCAGTTTCGGCGAAGGCACTGAAGCTTTCTTT

size: few
length: 16
V: TRBV6-2/TRBV6-3
D: TRBD2
J: TRBJ2-7
CDR3: CASSPLPGTSGYEQYF
DNA: TGTGCCAGCAGTCCCCTCCCCGGGACTAGCGGATACGAGCAGTACTTC

size: NA
length: 15
V: TRBV6-5
D: TRBD1
J: TRBJ1-1
CDR3: CASSYRGLGNTEAFF
DNA: TGTGCCAGCAGTTACAGGGGGCTCGGGAACACTGAAGCTTTCTTT

size: few
length: 20
V: TRBV7-3
D: NA
J: TRBJ2-3
CDR3: CASSLTLDTSIAHSTDTQYF
DNA: TGTGCCAGCAGCTTAACGCTGGACACGTCGATAGCCCATAGCACAGATACGCAGTATTTT

size: NA
length: 13
V: TRBV12-3/TRBV12-4
D: NA
J: TRBJ2-1
CDR3: CASNPLGGDEQFF
DNA: TGTGCCAGCAATCCCTTGGGTGGCGATGAGCAGTTCTTC

size: many
length: 16
V: TRBV15
D: NA
J: TRBJ2-3
CDR3: CATSLVGPPSTDTQYF
DNA: TGTGCCACCAGCCTTGTGGGTCCACCGAGCACAGATACGCAGTATTTT

size: NA
length: 15
V: TRBV11-2
D: NA
J: TRBJ2-5
CDR3: CASSLVWSSGETQYF
DNA: TGTGCCAGCAGCTTAGTCTGGAGTAGCGGAGAGACCCAGTACTTC

size: NA
length: 13
V: TRBV4-1
D: NA
J: TRBJ2-7
CDR3: CASSQAAGEEQYF
DNA: TGCGCCAGCAGCCAAGCCGCGGGTGAGGAGCAGTACTTC

size: few
length: 19
V: TRBV28
D: NA
J: TRBJ2-2
CDR3: CASRPGWAASPGSTGELFF
DNA: TGTGCCAGCCGCCCCGGGTGGGCAGCCTCTCCGGGGAGCACCGGGGAGCTGTTTTTT

size: few
length: 12
V: TRBV29-1
D: NA
J: TRBJ2-5
CDR3: CSVRADEETQYF
DNA: TGCAGCGTTAGGGCCGATGAGGAGACCCAGTACTTC

size: few
length: 13
V: TRBV12-3/TRBV12-4
D: NA
J: TRBJ2-5
CDR3: CASSFRVRETQYF
DNA: TGTGCCAGCAGTTTCCGTGTGCGGGAGACCCAGTACTTC

size: few
length: 17
V: TRBV5-1
D: TRBD2
J: TRBJ2-7
CDR3: CASSYGGTSAVSYEQYF
DNA: TGCGCCAGCAGCTATGGGGGGACTAGCGCCGTATCCTACGAGCAGTACTTC

size: few
length: 14
V: TRBV7-9
D: NA
J: TRBJ2-3
CDR3: CASSITQGPDTQYF
DNA: TGTGCCAGCAGCATAACGCAGGGTCCAGATACGCAGTATTTT

size: few
length: 14
V: TRBV7-8
D: NA
J: TRBJ2-7
CDR3: CASSNMEGYYEQYF
DNA: TGTGCCAGCAGCAATATGGAGGGCTACTACGAGCAGTACTTC

size: many
length: 12
V: TRBV5-6
D: NA
J: TRBJ2-7
CDR3: CASSATIHEQYF
DNA: TGTGCCAGCAGCGCAACAATCCACGAGCAGTACTTC

size: NA
length: 15
V: TRBV6-1
D: NA
J: TRBJ2-7
CDR3: CASSNRGKSSYEQYF
DNA: TGTGCCAGCAGTAATCGCGGAAAAAGCTCCTACGAGCAGTACTTC

size: many
length: 13
V: TRBV5-1
D: NA
J: TRBJ2-2
CDR3: CASIPGNTGELFF
DNA: TGCGCCAGCATCCCCGGGAACACCGGGGAGCTGTTTTTT